This TCR beta chain was sequenced in a study of blood T cell repertoires in COVID-19 (dated by TCRdb to 2018 to 2021). With regard to the full study: Samples from collaborators originated in the United States, Italy and Spain and spanned both the acute and convalescent phases of COVID-19. The material from the prospective study consisted of cDNA or gDNA derived from T cells, B-cell-depleted T cells, or PBMCs. The dataset comprised deeply sampled blood TCRbeta repertoires from subjects exposed to, actively infected with, or recovered from COVID-19. A freely available public database, intended as a resource for researchers studying the immune response to SARS-CoV-2, is where the repertoires were released. The samples were drawn from the first 160 participants of the ongoing ImmuneRACE study and from 1,254 subjects provided by 6 global collaborators. Nearly every sample came with metadata listing a de-identified subject ID, COVID-19 status, age in years and sex. Where available, HLA class I and class II types were obtained from metadata supplied by the sample provider rather than from assay-based typing.

With regard to this clone: Its antigen specificity is not known. Base qualities were left out, and no much larger clone turns up one base away.

The junction shows trimming of 2 bases on V and 5 bases on J, plus 10 bases between the germline ends. CDR1 and CDR2 were assigned from the germline V gene as SGHRS and YFSETQ. The CDR3, from cysteine to phenylalanine, totals 13 residues. Here the CDR3 DNA is all that survives: 39 bases in frame from base 1. General findings and caveats noted by the study authors: The quantity of clinical and demographic metadata differed by source and by participant and was supplied without curation.

TCRbeta CDR3 regions were amplified from genomic DNA by means of the immunoSEQ Assay, a bias-controlled multiplex PCR. In the original analysis: The number of nucleated cells in each sample was estimated by amplification of reference gene primers within the assay. To quantify the absolute abundance of each unique TCRbeta CDR3 rearrangement, sequence reads were collapsed and filtered. Productive Simpson clonality was computed per sample as the square root of Simpson's diversity index over productive rearrangements. TCRdb limited this immuneACCESS table to in-frame rearrangements with V and J called. A share of clones is missing; checked studies link under half to unresolved V genes, and the rest is unexplained. V and J calls plus clone size are reproduced from that table; the DNA served to infer D and trimming. The sample includes just under 150,000 clones, with 70% to 90% observed a single time. Clones ranked in the top ten supply less than 3.5% of the sample.

Each collaborating institution followed its own protocols to collect whole blood in K2EDTA tubes. For TCRbeta analysis, collaborators shipped samples as frozen whole blood, isolated PBMCs, or DNA extracted from either of those sample types. Sequencing input: peripheral blood. The rearranged chain carries TRBV5-1 and TRBJ1-1; the D gene remains uncertain. The clonotype was recovered from a human donor with acute or convalescent COVID-19. The donor label of this sample is uncertain. The base sequence is TGCGCCAGCAGCTTCACCACAGCAACTGAAGCTTTCTTT. Its product reads: CASSFTTATEAFF.